The source of this TCR beta chain is a study of T cell responses to AZD1222 COVID-19 vaccine (dated by TCRdb to the early 2020s). Notes on the research overall: A total of 230 to 250 trial participants underwent TCR sequencing, of whom about 210 had received two doses of AZD1222 and about 25 had received two doses of the MenACWY control vaccine. Trial participants were enrolled into age subgroups of 18-55, 56-69 and 70-plus years, which contained approximately 150, 28 and 58 TCR-sequenced participants, respectively.

The CDR3 regions of human TCRbeta chains were analyzed by immunosequencing. In the original analysis: TCRs in the repertoires were compared against a reference library of SARS-CoV-2-specific TCRs that had been generated with the MIRA antigen-specificity platform. Breadth was defined as the fraction of unique TCRs that were SARS-CoV-2-associated. Depth was defined as the fraction of total T cells that were SARS-CoV-2-associated. Using the MIRA data, each spike-specific TCR was mapped to the spike region that the TCR reacts to and placed in a CD4 or CD8 class. Log10-transformed breadth and depth values were compared by one-way ANOVA with Sidak's multiple comparisons tests. TCRdb obtained this table from immuneACCESS and retained in-frame rearrangements with V and J assigned. These tables miss some clones; where compared with another copy, unresolved V genes account for less than half of the shortfall, and the remainder is unexplained. V, J and clone size are taken as reported in that table, and D and trimming were inferred from the DNA itself. This sample gives roughly 190,000 clones in total; approximately 90% of them show up just once. 3.6% of the sample rests with the top ten.

Regarding this clone: What antigen it recognizes has not been identified. The record has no base qualities; no much larger clone is one base away.

The label giving this sample's time point can be read as: about 28 days (+/-7) after the second vaccine dose. The treatment or condition label here, explained by the study, means: meningococcal conjugate vaccine given as trial control. The vaccinee samples were drawn from two UK trials, COV001 and COV002, one of which was a single-blind randomized controlled phase 2/3 trial testing AZD1222 (ChAdOx1 nCoV-19) in healthy adults. For TCRbeta chain sequencing, PBMC samples from trial participants were taken at day 0 and at day 28 after the second dose. Paper-wide results and their limitations: Reportedly, almost half of the unique spike-specific TCRs recognized epitopes lying outside the regions that are mutated in the B.1.351 and B.1.1.7 variants. Only five or six AZD1222 recipients were SARS-CoV-2 seropositive at baseline, limiting conclusions about previously exposed vaccinees. In the small 56-69-year group, the increase in depth fell short of significance, most likely because of low power. Participants were mostly white British and included more females than males, and it was suggested by the authors that clonal diversity may have been underestimated. After two AZD1222 doses, spike-specific TCR breadth and depth were significantly higher than at day 0 and than in MenACWY recipients. The whole spike protein was spanned by vaccine-associated CD4 TCRs, and dominant responses were seen in regions 160-218 and 743-854. Because no samples from the day 14 peak response were available, repertoires could be characterized only after the peak T cell response.

Counted from cysteine to phenylalanine, this CDR3 has 14 amino acids. Only the CDR3 DNA stays, 42 bases, in frame from base 1. V loses 0 bases, J loses 5 bases, and the germline ends lie 8 bases apart. CDR1 and CDR2, looked up from the germline V gene, are SGHNT and YENEEA. The sample consisted of peripheral blood, taken 28 days after the second dose of the MenACWY control vaccine. The chain uses TRBV11-3 and TRBJ2-1, with no confidently assigned D gene. The sequence was obtained from an adult who received the MenACWY meningococcal vaccine as a control. The DNA reads as follows: TGTGCCAGCAGCTTAGATTTACCAAACAATGAGCAGTTCTTC. The resulting protein is CASSLDLPNNEQFF.